What follows are 27 T cell receptor beta chains derived from one specimen sequenced in a study of T cells after somatic rescue of genetic block (dated by TCRdb to between 2020 and 2021). Library generation was performed with the immunoSEQ multiplex PCR assay. In TCRdb, the immuneACCESS table is reduced to in-frame sequences with V and J assigned. These tables do not hold every clone; where another copy was compared, an unresolved V gene accounts for under half, and the others remain unexplained. This sample is represented by tens of thousands of clones; 92% of them were singletons. Together, the top ten hold around 2.8% of the sample. Sequencing used peripheral blood mononuclear cells (PBMCs). These TCRs come from a man aged 40-49 years.

As concerns this clone: The final CDR3 position lacks the conserved phenylalanine or tryptophan, pointing to a likely read error. The chain carries TRBV30 and TRBJ1-1; 7 nucleotides agree with TRBD1. The CDR3 consists of 13 residues. Trimming cost V 3 bases and J 1 base; bases outside gene matches: 2. Germline lookup yields CDR1 GTSNPN and CDR2 SVGIG (reference sequence). CDR3 sequence reads: CAWRTGPNTEAFV. CDR3 sequence (DNA): TGTGCCTGGAGGACAGGGCCGAACACTGAAGCTTTCGTT.

This chain links TRBV19 with TRBJ2-5, with a tentative D call TRBD1 (5 bases). Germline loops: CDR1 LNHDA, CDR2 SQIVND (reference sequence). With 0 bases removed from V and 4 bases from J, the gap between germline ends came to 6 bases. CDR3 length equals 13 residues. The CDR3 loop is CASSIDRAETQYF. CDR3 in DNA: TGTGCCAGTAGTATAGACAGGGCAGAGACCCAGTACTTC.

The chain uses TRBV11-2 and TRBJ2-7; D remains ambiguous. V shed 0 bases and J shed 5 bases, with 5 bases lying between them. The CDR3 spans 12 residues. Germline V gene sequence: CDR1 SGHAT, CDR2 FQNNGV. In DNA form, the CDR3 reads TGTGCCAGCAGCTTAGAGGCACACGAGCAGTACTTC. This codes for CASSLEAHEQYF.

V and J are TRBV4-2 and TRBJ2-1; unclear D gene. V was shortened by 8 bases and J by 4 bases, with 12 bases between the two germline ends. This CDR3 has 13 amino acids. Germline CDR1 reads LGHNA; CDR2 reads YNFKEQ. CDR3 coding DNA: TGTGCCAGCCTCGGGTTGGGGTACAATGAGCAGTTCTTC. Its translation: CASLGLGYNEQFF.

The chain links TRBV9 to TRBJ2-3; maybe TRBD1 (5 bases). V was clipped by 0 bases and J by 2 bases, with 10 bases between them. Germline V gene data show CDR1 as SGDLS and CDR2 as YYNGEE. The CDR3 length is 15 residues. The CDR3: CASSVAWGITDTQYF. CDR3 DNA: TGTGCCAGCAGCGTAGCTTGGGGCATCACAGATACGCAGTATTTT. Complete variable domain (other parts from reference TRBV9 and TRBJ2-3): DSGVTQTPKHLITATGQRVTLRCSPRSGDLSVYWYQQSLDQGLQFLIQYYNGEERAKGNILERFSAQQFPDLHSELNLSSLELGDSALYFCASSVAWGITDTQYFGPGTRLTVL.

The chain joins TRBV12-5 to TRBJ2-1; D unclear. CDR1 is LGHNT, CDR2 FRNRAP, per germline. The length of the CDR3 is 12 residues. The V end was cut by 2 bases, the J end by 9 bases, with 8 bases between. In DNA, the CDR3 is TGTGCTAGTGGTTTGATGGGCCTTGAGCAGTTCTTC. This gives the protein CASGLMGLEQFF.

The chain combines TRBV6-6 with TRBJ2-2; weak D call: TRBD2 (6 bases). This CDR3 region has 15 residues. Deletions cut 5 bases from V and 12 bases from J, with 22 bases between. Germline CDR1 MNHNY, CDR2 SVGAGI (reference sequence). The CDR3 is CASSPHGGDRVKLFF. CDR3 coding DNA: TGTGCCAGCAGTCCACACGGGGGAGACCGGGTGAAGCTGTTTTTT.

The CDR3 coding sequence is TGTGCCAGCACCCGGACAGGGGGTTACGAGCAGTACTTC. Translated, it gives CASTRTGGYEQYF. The rearrangement joins TRBV6-1 to TRBJ2-7, with 10 bases aligning to TRBD1. The CDR3 covers 13 residues. The trim removed 7 bases at V and 4 bases at J, leaving 4 bases unmatched. Germline CDR1 and CDR2: MNHNS and SASEGT.

The V and J genes are TRBV15 and TRBJ2-3, with 7 bases that match TRBD2. The germline V gene encodes CDR1 LNHNV and CDR2 YYDKDF (reference sequence). The length of the CDR3 is 14 residues. The V and J ends lost 1 base and 4 bases, in that order; junction bases with no gene match: 2. CDR3 in amino acids: CATSRGLAADTQYF. The DNA for the CDR3 is TGTGCCACCAGCAGAGGACTAGCAGCAGATACGCAGTATTTT.

The chain employs TRBV28 and TRBJ1-2; D unclear. The CDR3 covers 16 residues. Trimming pared 4 bases from V and 4 bases from J, leaving 19 bases between. CDR1 is MDHEN and CDR2 is SYDVKM in the germline V gene. The CDR3 loop reads CASSSGTGTPPYGYTF. The CDR3 nucleotides read TGTGCCAGCAGTTCCGGAACCGGCACCCCCCCCTATGGCTACACCTTC.

The genes are TRBV9 and TRBJ2-3; D is unresolved. Between the trimmed V and J ends, which lost 4 bases and 4 bases, there was a span of 7 bases. Germline V gives CDR1 SGDLS, CDR2 YYNGEE. The CDR3 has 12 amino acids. CDR3 DNA sequence: TGTGCCAGCAGCCCCCCGGCAGATACGCAGTATTTT. Its translation is CASSPPADTQYF.

The chain recombines TRBV6-1 with TRBJ1-4, with D unresolved. This CDR3 comprises 13 residues. Germline V CDR1 and CDR2: MNHNS, SASEGT. V lost 2 bases to trimming and J lost 6 bases, with 7 bases between them. CDR3: CASSERRHEKLFF. CDR3 nucleotide sequence: TGTGCCAGCAGTGAAAGGCGTCATGAAAAACTGTTTTTT.

The gene calls are TRBV19 and TRBJ1-2; the match to TRBD1 covers 7 bases. The CDR3 runs 14 residues. J was trimmed by 6 bases and V by 3 bases; bases with no gene match: 7. Germline V gene sequence: CDR1 LNHDA, CDR2 SQIVND (reference sequence). The CDR3 sequence is CASSIRGQINGYTF. The CDR3 DNA follows: TGTGCCAGTAGTATTAGGGGACAGATTAATGGCTACACCTTC.

This clone was seen a few times. The chain recombines TRBV9 with TRBJ1-2; 7 nucleotides match TRBD1. The germline CDR1 and CDR2 sequences are SGDLS and YYNGEE. Trimming removed 3 bases from V and 8 bases from J; junction bases left unmatched: 10. This CDR3 contains 14 residues. CDR3 bases: TGTGCCAGCAGCGAACCAGGGGGGGCCGGGGGCTACACCTTC. This translates into CASSEPGGAGGYTF. Full variable domain (rest looked up from reference TRBV9 and TRBJ1-2): DSGVTQTPKHLITATGQRVTLRCSPRSGDLSVYWYQQSLDQGLQFLIQYYNGEERAKGNILERFSAQQFPDLHSELNLSSLELGDSALYFCASSEPGGAGGYTFGSGTRLTVV.

The chain is built from TRBV9 and TRBJ1-1, with D possibly matching TRBD1 (5 bases). The CDR3 runs to 12 residues. Trimming cost V 4 bases and J 3 bases, with 7 bases left between them. Per germline, CDR1 SGDLS and CDR2 YYNGEE. CDR3 loop: CASSLGDTEAFF. The DNA of the CDR3 is TGTGCCAGCAGCCTAGGGGACACTGAAGCTTTCTTT. Full variable domain (rest looked up from reference TRBV9 and TRBJ1-1): DSGVTQTPKHLITATGQRVTLRCSPRSGDLSVYWYQQSLDQGLQFLIQYYNGEERAKGNILERFSAQQFPDLHSELNLSSLELGDSALYFCASSLGDTEAFFGQGTRLTVV.

The chain uses TRBV19 and TRBJ2-7; D is possibly TRBD1 (6 bases). With 3 bases removed from V and 2 bases from J, the gap between germline ends came to 17 bases. The CDR3 covers 16 residues. Germline V lookup: CDR1 LNHDA, CDR2 SQIVND (reference sequence). The CDR3 DNA reads TGTGCCAGTAGTATGGGGGCAGGACCGAACCCCTACGAGCAGTACTTC. As protein: CASSMGAGPNPYEQYF.

The CDR3 loop is CASSLTLARNEQFF. The CDR3 DNA sequence: TGTGCCAGCAGCTTGACGCTAGCGCGCAATGAGCAGTTCTTC. V usage is TRBV5-6 and J usage is TRBJ2-1; tentatively, D is TRBD2 (6 bases). The CDR3 totals 14 residues. CDR1 and CDR2 (germline): SGHDT, YYEEEE. The ends were cut back, 1 base at V and 6 bases at J, with 11 bases in the middle.

The genes are TRBV7-9 and TRBJ1-4; D remains ambiguous. V gave up 5 bases and J gave up 8 bases, with 9 bases separating them. The CDR3 has 12 amino acids. Germline CDR1 and CDR2: SEHNR and FQNEAQ (reference sequence). The DNA for the CDR3 is TGTGCCAGCAGCCCGACGTCGGAAAAACTGTTTTTT. Translating gives CASSPTSEKLFF.

The chain has TRBV18 and TRBJ1-2; D uncertain. CDR1 KGHSH and CDR2 LQKENI come from the germline V gene. V lost 3 bases and J 8 bases, leaving 13 bases between the germline ends. The CDR3 covers 13 residues. The CDR3, as DNA: TGTGCCAGCTCACCCGCCAGTTCGGAGGGCTACACCTTC. Encoded protein: CASSPASSEGYTF.

On this clone itself: One junction end disagrees with the germline gene, perhaps due to a read error. The rearrangement uses TRBV6-5 and TRBJ1-2; tentatively, D is TRBD1 (6 bases). The germline gives CDR1 MNHEY, CDR2 SVGAGI. This CDR3 is 12 amino acids long. CDR3 amino acids: CASSGGIYGHTF. The CDR3, as DNA: TGTGCCAGCAGTGGGGGCATCTATGGCCACACCTTC.

V and J are TRBV5-1 and TRBJ2-1; D uncertain. Trimming pared 5 bases from V and 4 bases from J, leaving 13 bases between. This CDR3 has 14 amino acids. Looked up from germline, CDR1 is SGHRS and CDR2 is YFSETQ. CDR3 region: CASSEGQRYNEQFF. The CDR3 DNA sequence: TGCGCCAGCAGTGAAGGGCAGAGATACAATGAGCAGTTCTTC.

This chain connects TRBV5-4 to TRBJ1-1, with a weak D call TRBD1 (6 bases). Germline CDR1 is SGHNT and CDR2 is YYREEE (reference sequence). Trimming pared 1 base from V and 5 bases from J, leaving 12 bases between. This CDR3 contains 14 residues. The CDR3 coding sequence is TGTGCCAGCAGCTTGTACGCGAGGGGGACTGAAGCTTTCTTT. Encoded protein: CASSLYARGTEAFF. The full variable domain, its missing parts supplied by reference TRBV5-4 and TRBJ1-1, is ETGVTQSPTHLIKTRGQQVTLRCSSQSGHNTVSWYQQALGQGPQFIFQYYREEENGRGNFPPRFSGLQFPNYSSELNVNALELDDSALYLCASSLYARGTEAFFGQGTRLTVV.

This chain links TRBV5-1 with TRBJ1-2; TRBD1 is a possible D gene (6 bases). The V and J ends lost 6 bases and 4 bases respectively, with 16 bases between them. Germline CDR1 and CDR2: SGHRS and YFSETQ. The CDR3 has 14 residues. The CDR3 DNA reads as TGCGCCAGCAAGAGAGTCAGGGGAGGCTATGGCTACACCTTC. Translation: CASKRVRGGYGYTF.

This rearrangement joins TRBV28 to TRBJ2-1; 8 nucleotides agree with TRBD2. The CDR3 sequence is 13 residues long. V shed 3 bases and J 8 bases; nucleotides not matched to a gene: 3. Per germline, CDR1 MDHEN and CDR2 SYDVKM. Here the CDR3 DNA reads TGTGCCAGCAGTTTCGGGGGGGGCGATGAGCAGTTCTTC. It translates to CASSFGGGDEQFF.

This clone was recorded a few times. The chain combines TRBV19 with TRBJ1-1; D is perhaps TRBD1 (5 bases). This CDR3 contains 13 residues. Trimming stripped 9 bases from V and 1 base from J, with 12 bases between. Germline CDR1 reads LNHDA; CDR2 reads SQIVND (reference sequence). The CDR3 region is CASGDRSNTEAFF. In DNA, the CDR3 is TGTGCCAGCGGGGACCGGTCGAACACTGAAGCTTTCTTT.

The chain employs TRBV13 and TRBJ2-5, with 8 positions matching TRBD2. With 5 bases clipped from V and 5 bases from J, the junction kept 7 bases outside the gene matches. This CDR3 has 14 residues. Germline loops: CDR1 PRHDT, CDR2 FYEKMQ (reference sequence). CDR3 region: CASSPGTGGETQYF. CDR3 coding DNA: TGTGCCAGCAGCCCCGGGACGGGGGGGGAGACCCAGTACTTC.

This clone was recorded once. The rearrangement joins TRBV5-4 to TRBJ2-5, with a tentative D call TRBD1 (8 bases). V was clipped by 2 bases and J by 7 bases, with 24 bases between them. Germline CDR1 is SGHNT and CDR2 is YYREEE (reference sequence). CDR3 length: 17 amino acids. This CDR3 reads CASSFGGTGPKGATQYF. The CDR3 nucleotides read TGTGCCAGCAGCTTCGGGGGGACAGGACCAAAGGGAGCGACCCAGTACTTC.